What follows describes a single T cell receptor (beta chain). These data are taken from a study of T cell responses to AZD1222 COVID-19 vaccine. Deletions cut 5 bases from V and 4 bases from J, with 15 bases between. Per germline, CDR1 SNHLY and CDR2 FYNNEI. This CDR3 has 16 residues. Produced via immunoSEQ multiplex PCR; TCRdb's table is partial and in-frame only. The top ten clones hold 5% to 7% of a sample with 120,000 or so clones, approximately 85% of them seen once. Sequencing used peripheral blood, obtained on day 0 of AZD1222 vaccination. This clonotype originated in an adult in good health. The genes are TRBV2 and TRBJ1-6, with D possibly matching TRBD1 (5 bases). CDR3 in amino acids: CASSLDAGGYNSPLHF. DNA for the CDR3: TGTGCCAGCAGTTTGGACGCGGGGGGATATAATTCACCCCTCCACTTT.